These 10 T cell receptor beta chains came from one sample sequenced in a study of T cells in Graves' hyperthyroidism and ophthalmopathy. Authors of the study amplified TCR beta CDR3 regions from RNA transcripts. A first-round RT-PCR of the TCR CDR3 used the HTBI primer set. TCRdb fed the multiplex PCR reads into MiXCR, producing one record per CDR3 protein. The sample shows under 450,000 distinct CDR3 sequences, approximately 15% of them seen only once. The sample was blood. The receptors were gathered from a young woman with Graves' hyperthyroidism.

CDR3 sequence (DNA): TGTGCCAGCAGGATGCCCCTCGCGCACGGCTATGGCTACACCTTC. This encodes CASRMPLAHGYGYTF. The chain combines TRBV7-9 with TRBJ1-2; D not certain. V lost 6 bases and J 4 bases, leaving 18 bases between the germline ends. CDR1 and CDR2 from the germline V gene are SEHNR and FQNEAQ (reference sequence). The CDR3 consists of 15 residues.

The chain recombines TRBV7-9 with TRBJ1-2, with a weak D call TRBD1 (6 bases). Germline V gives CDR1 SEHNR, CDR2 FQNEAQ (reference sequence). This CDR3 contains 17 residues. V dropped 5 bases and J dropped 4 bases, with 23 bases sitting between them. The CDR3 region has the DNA TGTGCCAGCAGCCCTGGGACGGGGGCGCTTATGATCTATGGCTACACCTTC. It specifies CASSPGTGALMIYGYTF.

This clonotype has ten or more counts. DNA of the CDR3: TGTGCCAGCAGCTTAATACGACAGGGAGGAACTGAAGCTTTCTTT. Translation: CASSLIRQGGTEAFF. This sequence joins TRBV7-9 and TRBJ1-1, with 7 bases fitting TRBD1. J lost 5 bases, V lost 2 bases, and 8 bases had no gene match. This CDR3 region has 15 residues. CDR1 is SEHNR and CDR2 is FQNEAQ in the germline V gene (reference sequence).

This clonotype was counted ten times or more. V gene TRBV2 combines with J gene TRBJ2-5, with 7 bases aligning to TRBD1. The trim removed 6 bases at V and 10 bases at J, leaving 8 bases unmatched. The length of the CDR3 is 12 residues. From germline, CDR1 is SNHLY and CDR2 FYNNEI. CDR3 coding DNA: TGTGCCAGCAGGGGACAGACCCTTGGCCAGTACTTC. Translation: CASRGQTLGQYF.

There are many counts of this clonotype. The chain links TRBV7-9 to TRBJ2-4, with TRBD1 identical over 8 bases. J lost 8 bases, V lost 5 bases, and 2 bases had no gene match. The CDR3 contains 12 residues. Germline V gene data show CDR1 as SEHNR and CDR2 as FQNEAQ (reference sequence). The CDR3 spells CASSQTGDIQYF. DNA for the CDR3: TGTGCCAGCAGCCAGACAGGGGACATTCAGTACTTC. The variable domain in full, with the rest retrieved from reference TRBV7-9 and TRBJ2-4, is DTGVSQNPRHKITKRGQNVTFRCDPISEHNRLYWYRQTLGQGPEFLTYFQNEAQLEKSRLLSDRFSAERPKGSFSTLEIQRTEQGDSAMYLCASSQTGDIQYFGAGTRLSVL.

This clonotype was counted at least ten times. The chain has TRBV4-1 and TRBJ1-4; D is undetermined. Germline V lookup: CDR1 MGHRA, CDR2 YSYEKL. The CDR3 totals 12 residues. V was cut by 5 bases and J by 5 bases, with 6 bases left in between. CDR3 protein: CASSGGNEKLFF. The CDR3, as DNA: TGCGCCAGCAGCGGCGGAAATGAAAAACTGTTTTTT.

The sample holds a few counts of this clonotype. The CDR3 coding sequence is TGTGCCAGCAGCTCGTCTCCGGGACTGCAATACGAGCAGTACTTC. Protein: CASSSSPGLQYEQYF. The rearrangement uses TRBV5-4 and TRBJ2-7; perhaps TRBD2 as D (6 bases). V lost 3 bases and J lost 4, with 17 bases in between. The CDR3 length is 15 residues. From germline, CDR1 is SGHNT and CDR2 YYREEE (reference sequence).

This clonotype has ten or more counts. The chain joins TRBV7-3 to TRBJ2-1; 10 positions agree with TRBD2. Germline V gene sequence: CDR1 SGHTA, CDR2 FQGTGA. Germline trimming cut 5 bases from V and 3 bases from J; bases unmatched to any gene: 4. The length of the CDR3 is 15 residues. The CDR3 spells CASSGGTSDYNEQFF. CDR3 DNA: TGTGCCAGCAGCGGTGGGACTAGCGACTACAATGAGCAGTTCTTC. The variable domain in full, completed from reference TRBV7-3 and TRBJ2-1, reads GAGVSQTPSNKVTEKGKYVELRCDPISGHTALYWYRQSLGQGPEFLIYFQGTGAADDSGLPNDRFFAVRPEGSVSTLKIQRTERGDSAVYLCASSGGTSDYNEQFFGPGTRLTVL.

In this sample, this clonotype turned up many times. CDR3 nucleotides: TGTGCCAGCTCACCGGGGACTGGCGAGCAGTACTTC. This codes for CASSPGTGEQYF. The chain uses TRBV18 and TRBJ2-7, with TRBD2 as a possible D gene (6 bases). The CDR3 is 12 residues long. V dropped 3 bases and J dropped 6 bases, with 9 bases sitting between them. Germline V gene lookup returns CDR1 KGHSH and CDR2 LQKENI.

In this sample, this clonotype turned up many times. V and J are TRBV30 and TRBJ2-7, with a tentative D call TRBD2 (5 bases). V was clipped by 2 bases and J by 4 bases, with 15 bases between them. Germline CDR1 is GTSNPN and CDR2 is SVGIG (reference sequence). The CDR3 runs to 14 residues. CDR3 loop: CAWSHYGIGYEQYF. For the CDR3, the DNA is TGTGCCTGGAGTCACTACGGGATCGGTTACGAGCAGTACTTC.